These T cell receptor beta chains were read from a single sample in a study of blood T cells in healthy people across ages. One entry per CDR3 protein, called by TCRdb with MiXCR from the 5' RACE reads. The sample has about 680,000 distinct CDR3 sequences, 45% to 50% seen once. Sequencing was done on a sample of blood. The receptors shown here come from a woman in her fifties or sixties in good health. The CDR3 runs from the conserved cysteine through the conserved F or W. Fields, in order: clone size, V gene, J gene, D gene, CDR3 length, CDR3 protein, CDR3 DNA. The D gene is left open where the match is weak. Size is stated for part of the rows, as once, few or many counts, or as a class when the clone is expanded.

clone size: NA
V gene: TRBV28
J gene: TRBJ2-5
D gene: TRBD2
CDR3 length: 18
CDR3 protein: CASRERTSGRVTQETQYF
CDR3 DNA: TGTGCCAGCAGGGAACGGACTAGCGGGAGGGTGACCCAAGAGACCCAGTACTTC

clone size: NA
V gene: TRBV4-2
J gene: TRBJ2-1
D gene: TRBD2
CDR3 length: 16
CDR3 protein: CASSQESGSSYNEQFF
CDR3 DNA: TGTGCCAGCAGCCAAGAGAGCGGGAGCTCCTACAATGAGCAGTTCTTC

clone size: NA
V gene: TRBV20-1
J gene: TRBJ1-1
D gene: NA
CDR3 length: 15
CDR3 protein: CSARTSGPMNTEAFF
CDR3 DNA: TGCAGTGCTCGAACCTCGGGGCCGATGAACACTGAAGCTTTCTTT

clone size: NA
V gene: TRBV29-1
J gene: TRBJ2-7
D gene: NA
CDR3 length: 12
CDR3 protein: CSVEGYSYEQYF
CDR3 DNA: TGCAGCGTTGAGGGTTATTCCTACGAGCAGTACTTC

clone size: NA
V gene: TRBV7-2
J gene: TRBJ2-7
D gene: TRBD1
CDR3 length: 14
CDR3 protein: CASSIDRGAYEQYF
CDR3 DNA: TGTGCCAGCAGCATAGACAGGGGCGCCTACGAGCAGTACTTC

clone size: few
V gene: TRBV20-1
J gene: TRBJ2-7
D gene: NA
CDR3 length: 12
CDR3 protein: CSAKENSYEQYF
CDR3 DNA: TGCAGTGCCAAGGAGAACTCCTACGAGCAGTACTTC

clone size: NA
V gene: TRBV28
J gene: TRBJ2-7
D gene: TRBD1
CDR3 length: 13
CDR3 protein: CASRPGQDYEQYF
CDR3 DNA: TGTGCCAGCAGACCGGGACAGGATTACGAGCAGTACTTC

clone size: few
V gene: TRBV20-1
J gene: TRBJ2-5
D gene: NA
CDR3 length: 13
CDR3 protein: CSARLTDQETQYF
CDR3 DNA: TGCAGTGCTAGATTGACAGACCAAGAGACCCAGTACTTC

clone size: NA
V gene: TRBV2
J gene: TRBJ2-7
D gene: TRBD2
CDR3 length: 14
CDR3 protein: CAGTTSGSSYEQYF
CDR3 DNA: TGTGCCGGCACCACTAGCGGGAGCTCCTACGAGCAGTACTTC

clone size: few
V gene: TRBV7-8
J gene: TRBJ2-5
D gene: NA
CDR3 length: 16
CDR3 protein: CASSSIGQSVQETQYF
CDR3 DNA: TGTGCCAGCAGCTCCATAGGTCAGAGCGTCCAAGAGACCCAGTACTTC

clone size: few
V gene: TRBV18
J gene: TRBJ2-5
D gene: NA
CDR3 length: 12
CDR3 protein: CASSPEAETQYF
CDR3 DNA: TGTGCCAGCTCACCAGAGGCAGAGACCCAGTACTTC

clone size: NA
V gene: TRBV11-2
J gene: TRBJ2-2
D gene: NA
CDR3 length: 12
CDR3 protein: CASSSGEAELFF
CDR3 DNA: TGTGCCAGCAGCTCAGGGGAAGCGGAGCTGTTTTTT

clone size: few
V gene: TRBV12-3/TRBV12-4
J gene: TRBJ2-7
D gene: NA
CDR3 length: 14
CDR3 protein: CASSLNGRGTEQYF
CDR3 DNA: TGTGCCAGCAGTTTGAACGGGAGAGGGACCGAGCAGTACTTC

clone size: few
V gene: TRBV3-1
J gene: TRBJ2-5
D gene: NA
CDR3 length: 14
CDR3 protein: CASSQQLYQETQYF
CDR3 DNA: TGTGCCAGCAGCCAACAGTTGTACCAAGAGACCCAGTACTTC

clone size: NA
V gene: TRBV5-1
J gene: TRBJ2-4
D gene: NA
CDR3 length: 14
CDR3 protein: CASSSQGLSDIQYF
CDR3 DNA: TGCGCCAGCAGCTCCCAGGGGCTCTCGGACATTCAGTACTTC

clone size: once
V gene: TRBV14
J gene: TRBJ2-7
D gene: NA
CDR3 length: 17
CDR3 protein: CASSPSSGAGSYNEQYF
CDR3 DNA: TGTGCCAGCAGCCCATCTTCAGGGGCCGGCTCCTACAATGAGCAGTACTTC

clone size: NA
V gene: TRBV5-1
J gene: TRBJ1-6
D gene: TRBD1
CDR3 length: 16
CDR3 protein: CASSLAGTGGRSPLHF
CDR3 DNA: TGCGCCAGCAGCTTGGCAGGGACAGGGGGTCGTTCACCCCTCCACTTT

clone size: NA
V gene: TRBV15
J gene: TRBJ2-5
D gene: NA
CDR3 length: 15
CDR3 protein: CATSRAGALQETQYF
CDR3 DNA: TGTGCCACCAGCAGAGCCGGGGCCCTTCAAGAGACCCAGTACTTC

clone size: NA
V gene: TRBV11-2
J gene: TRBJ2-5
D gene: NA
CDR3 length: 13
CDR3 protein: CASSFSLTETQYF
CDR3 DNA: TGTGCCAGCAGCTTTTCCCTTACGGAGACCCAGTACTTC

clone size: NA
V gene: TRBV28
J gene: TRBJ1-1
D gene: NA
CDR3 length: 12
CDR3 protein: CASSFRRVEAFF
CDR3 DNA: TGTGCCAGCAGTTTCAGGAGGGTTGAAGCTTTCTTT

clone size: NA
V gene: TRBV28
J gene: TRBJ2-5
D gene: NA
CDR3 length: 12
CDR3 protein: CASSFRSGRQYF
CDR3 DNA: TGTGCCAGCAGTTTTCGTTCGGGAAGGCAGTACTTC

clone size: NA
V gene: TRBV28
J gene: TRBJ1-1
D gene: NA
CDR3 length: 13
CDR3 protein: CASSPTKNTEAFF
CDR3 DNA: TGTGCCAGCAGCCCAACAAAGAACACTGAAGCTTTCTTT

clone size: few
V gene: TRBV12-3/TRBV12-4
J gene: TRBJ2-4
D gene: NA
CDR3 length: 14
CDR3 protein: CASSLRQFRNIQYF
CDR3 DNA: TGTGCCAGCAGTTTACGACAGTTTAGGAACATTCAGTACTTC

clone size: NA
V gene: TRBV4-3
J gene: TRBJ2-1
D gene: TRBD2
CDR3 length: 18
CDR3 protein: CASSQEQRGAGSYNEQFF
CDR3 DNA: TGCGCCAGCAGCCAAGAGCAGCGGGGAGCAGGGTCCTACAATGAGCAGTTCTTC

clone size: NA
V gene: TRBV5-1
J gene: TRBJ2-7
D gene: TRBD1
CDR3 length: 15
CDR3 protein: CASSLPRTGTYEQYF
CDR3 DNA: TGCGCCAGCAGCTTGCCCCGGACAGGTACCTACGAGCAGTACTTC

clone size: NA
V gene: TRBV20-1
J gene: TRBJ1-5
D gene: NA
CDR3 length: 15
CDR3 protein: CSARGRGGGGQPQHF
CDR3 DNA: TGCAGTGCTAGAGGCCGGGGGGGTGGCGGACAGCCCCAGCATTTT

clone size: NA
V gene: TRBV4-1
J gene: TRBJ2-1
D gene: TRBD2
CDR3 length: 16
CDR3 protein: CASSQPTSRSYNEQFF
CDR3 DNA: TGCGCCAGCAGCCAACCGACTAGCCGGTCCTACAATGAGCAGTTCTTC

clone size: NA
V gene: TRBV27
J gene: TRBJ2-7
D gene: TRBD2
CDR3 length: 10
CDR3 protein: CASGREAQYF
CDR3 DNA: TGTGCCAGTGGGAGGGAGGCGCAGTACTTC